This TCR beta chain originates from a study of T cell repertoires in cytomegalovirus infection. On the study more broadly: Indicated by public TCR beta signatures were CMV infection and matching HLA type.

This clonotype turned up a few times. Its target is unknown. This CDR3 is built from 16 residues. Germline loops: CDR1 SGHDN, CDR2 FVKESK. V gave up 0 bases and J gave up 7 bases; unmatched junction bases: 8. TCRdb re-derived calls from the reads in MiXCR, one entry per CDR3 protein. The sample includes around 750,000 distinct CDR3 sequences, 32% seen only once; the top ten take roughly 12%. The sequencing used cultured CD8+ T cells from PBMCs, collected from culture after CMV antigen stimulation. The receptor was derived from a human donor in good health (CMV status not recorded). Some clones in this sample may be carry-over from other donors' samples. This chain connects TRBV14 to TRBJ2-1; 8 positions match TRBD1. In nucleotides, the CDR3 is TGTGCCAGCAGCCAAGATCCCTGGACAGGGTTAAATGAGCAGTTCTTC. Protein sequence: CASSQDPWTGLNEQFF. The full variable domain, in which reference TRBV14 and TRBJ2-1 provide the parts outside the CDR3, is EAGVTQFPSHSVIEKGQTVTLRCDPISGHDNLYWYRRVMGKEIKFLLHFVKESKQDESGMPNNRFLAERTGGTYSTLKVQPAELEDSGVYFCASSQDPWTGLNEQFFGPGTRLTVL.